The clone carrying this T cell receptor (beta chain) was seen only a few times. Regarding time point: patch test 1, 2 weeks after DPC sensitization. Treatment meaning: therapeutic diphenylcyclopropenone sensitization with weekly scalp DPC. This record comes from a study of human T cells and chemical hapten exposure. Each CDR3 protein is one row after TCRdb ran MiXCR on the RACE reads. The sample yields approximately 74,000 distinct CDR3 sequences, 25% to 40% seen once. The trim removed 2 bases at V and 8 bases at J, leaving 11 bases unmatched. CDR1 and CDR2 (germline): SGHRS, YFSETQ. The CDR3 has 16 amino acids.

The rearrangement links TRBV5-1 to TRBJ2-1; 9 nucleotides line up with TRBD2. The sample consisted of whole blood, taken in connection with sensitization to the hapten diphenylcyclopropenone (DPC). The sequence came from a man aged 40-49 years with alopecia areata. Some clones in this sample may be carry-over from other donors' samples. CDR3 sequence: CASSLPSSGRLDEQFF. The DNA of the CDR3 is TGCGCCAGCAGCTTACCGTCCAGCGGGAGGTTGGATGAGCAGTTCTTC.